Presented here are 16 T cell receptor beta chains from one specimen sequenced in a study of blood T cell repertoires in COVID-19. Assay used: immunoSEQ multiplex PCR; TCRdb lists only in-frame clones, some missing. The table records 280,000 or so clones, more than 75% of them present only once. The sequencing input was peripheral blood. Receptor source: a woman aged 25 to 45 who had recovered from COVID-19.

The V gene is TRBV18, the J gene TRBJ2-7; 11 positions match TRBD1. The CDR3 has 14 amino acids. Looked up from germline, CDR1 is KGHSH and CDR2 is LQKENI. Unmatched junction bases numbered 1, after V lost 3 bases and J lost 3 bases. In DNA, the CDR3 is TGTGCCAGCTCACCGGGACAGGGGGTCTACGAGCAGTACTTC. The encoded protein is CASSPGQGVYEQYF.

This clone was found a few times. This chain links TRBV6-5 with TRBJ1-2; maybe TRBD1 (6 bases). The ends were cut back, 0 bases at V and 7 bases at J, with 15 bases in the middle. Germline V CDR1 and CDR2: MNHEY, SVGAGI. The CDR3 has 15 amino acids. CDR3 region: CASSYSRGRDGGYTF. The CDR3 DNA reads TGTGCCAGCAGTTACTCGAGGGGGAGGGATGGTGGCTACACCTTC.

The rearrangement uses TRBV3-1 (or the pseudogene TRBV3-2) and TRBJ2-3; 7 bases map to TRBD1. Germline trimming cut 3 bases from V and 4 bases from J; bases unmatched to any gene: 4. Germline CDR1 and CDR2: LGHDT and YNNKEL (reference sequence). The CDR3 loop spans 14 amino acids. CDR3 in amino acids: CASSHRDRPDTQYF. Written as DNA, the CDR3 is TGTGCCAGCAGCCACCGGGACAGACCAGATACGCAGTATTTT.

This chain links TRBV5-4 with TRBJ2-2; possible D gene TRBD2, 5 bases. Looked up from germline, CDR1 is SGHNT and CDR2 is YYREEE (reference sequence). V was shortened by 0 bases and J by 2 bases, with 11 bases between the two germline ends. This CDR3 contains 16 residues. CDR3 coding DNA: TGTGCCAGCAGCTTGGACTCGGGATATAACACCGGGGAGCTGTTTTTT. Translating gives CASSLDSGYNTGELFF.

The V call is TRBV2, the J call TRBJ2-2, with D perhaps TRBD1 (5 bases). Trimming took off 6 bases at V and 2 bases at J, with 13 bases between the two ends. This CDR3 has 15 residues. CDR1 is SNHLY, CDR2 FYNNEI, per germline. CDR3 sequence reads: CASRGTGSNTGELFF. As DNA, the CDR3 is TGTGCCAGCAGAGGAACAGGCTCAAACACCGGGGAGCTGTTTTTT.

This clone appeared once. The V gene is TRBV11-1, the J gene TRBJ2-3, with D perhaps TRBD2 (6 bases). The germline CDR1 and CDR2 sequences are SGHAT and FQDESV (reference sequence). This CDR3 has 12 amino acids. The V and J ends lost 2 bases and 14 bases respectively, with 14 bases between them. CDR3 region: CASSLSGEKRYF. The DNA of the CDR3 is TGTGCCAGCAGCTTATCGGGGGAGAAACGGTATTTT.

The chain uses TRBV4-1 and TRBJ1-5; 10 nucleotides align to TRBD1. The CDR3 sequence is 15 residues long. V lost 4 bases, J lost 7 bases, and 7 bases stayed unmatched. Germline V CDR1 and CDR2: MGHRA, YSYEKL. The DNA of the CDR3 is TGCGCCAGCAGCCGAGGGACAGGGGAGGGGCAGCCCCAGCATTTT. Amino acids: CASSRGTGEGQPQHF.

A note on this clone: Sequence at one end of the junction differs from germline and may be a read error. The chain links TRBV7-7 to TRBJ1-1; no firm D call. Per the germline V gene, CDR1 is SSHAT and CDR2 is FNYEAQ (reference sequence). CDR3 length equals 13 residues. In nucleotides, the CDR3 is TGTGCTAGCAGCTCCACAATGAACACTGAAGCTTTCTTT. Its translation: CASSSTMNTEAFF. The whole variable domain, filled in from reference TRBV7-7 and TRBJ1-1, reads GAGVSQSPRYKVTKRGQDVTLRCDPISSHATLYWYQQALGQGPEFLTYFNYEAQPDKSGLPSDRFSAERPEGSISTLTIQRTEQRDSAMYRCASSSTMNTEAFFGQGTRLTVV.

V is TRBV11-1 and J is TRBJ1-1, with D perhaps TRBD1 (5 bases). This CDR3 spans 15 amino acids. From germline, CDR1 is SGHAT and CDR2 FQDESV (reference sequence). V lost 4 bases and J lost 6, with 18 bases in between. For the CDR3, the DNA is TGTGCCAGCAGCTCCCCGGGCTCTCTAGGGGCTGAAGCTTTCTTT. Translating it yields CASSSPGSLGAEAFF.

This chain joins TRBV28 and TRBJ1-4; D is unclear. CDR3 size: 11 residues. The V and J ends lost 6 bases and 8 bases respectively, with 7 bases between them. CDR1 and CDR2 (germline): MDHEN, SYDVKM. The CDR3 is CASRTREKLFF. Written as DNA, the CDR3 is TGTGCCAGCAGGACAAGGGAAAAACTGTTTTTT.

The chain combines TRBV2 with TRBJ1-1; 7 bases are a match to TRBD1. This CDR3 has 13 residues. Per the germline V gene, CDR1 is SNHLY and CDR2 is FYNNEI. Trimming took 2 bases from V and 7 from J; bases not matched to a gene: 4. The CDR3 protein is CASSEQGEGEAFF. CDR3 in DNA: TGTGCCAGCAGTGAACAGGGGGAAGGTGAAGCTTTCTTT.

The chain is built from TRBV5-8 and TRBJ1-5, with 7 bases identical to TRBD1. This CDR3 has 16 amino acids. Germline V gene lookup returns CDR1 SGHTS and CDR2 YDEGEE. Trimming at V came to 4 bases and at J to 2 bases, leaving 9 bases not matched to a gene. CDR3 region: CASSTRNGQGNQPQHF. DNA for the CDR3: TGTGCCAGCAGCACCCGGAATGGACAGGGCAATCAGCCCCAGCATTTT.

V is TRBV30 and J is TRBJ1-2; tentative D call: TRBD1 (5 bases). CDR3 length: 14 amino acids. V was shortened by 5 bases and J by 4 bases, with 17 bases between the two germline ends. In germline, CDR1 is GTSNPN, CDR2 SVGIG (reference sequence). CDR3 bases: TGTGCCTGGTATGACAGTAGGGGTGGCTATGGCTACACCTTC. This encodes CAWYDSRGGYGYTF. Using reference TRBV30 and TRBJ1-2 for the parts outside the CDR3, the full variable domain is SQTIHQWPATLVQPVGSPLSLECTVEGTSNPNLYWYRQAAGRGLQLLFYSVGIGQISSEVPQNLSASRPQDRQFILSSKKLLLSDSGFYLCAWYDSRGGYGYTFGSGTRLTVV.

V and J are TRBV21-1 and TRBJ1-5; the table's D call TRBD1 went unverified against the DNA. TRBV21-1 is deemed a pseudogene. This CDR3 contains 16 residues. CDR3 amino acids: CASSKAGRSSNQPQHF. The CDR3 DNA reads as TGTGCCAGCAGCAAAGCGGGCAGGTCGAGCAATCAGCCCCAGCATTTT.

The gene calls are TRBV7-3 and TRBJ2-1; 14 bases are shared with TRBD2. The CDR3 runs 14 residues. Germline V gene lookup returns CDR1 SGHTA and CDR2 FQGTGA. The V segment lost 4 bases and the J segment 8 bases; nucleotides outside the gene matches: 1. Written as DNA, the CDR3 is TGTGCCAGCAGCTGGGGACTAGCGGGAGATGAGCAGTTCTTC. Amino acid sequence: CASSWGLAGDEQFF.

The chain employs TRBV3-1 (or the pseudogene TRBV3-2) and TRBJ1-4; 7 bases are shared with TRBD1. Germline assignment: CDR1 LGHDT and CDR2 YNNKEL (reference sequence). Germline trimming cut 4 bases from V and 8 bases from J; bases unmatched to any gene: 10. This CDR3 has 15 residues. As DNA, the CDR3 is TGTGCCAGCAGCCTCCGACAGGGTCGATGGGAAAAACTGTTTTTT. Its protein is CASSLRQGRWEKLFF.